These 23 T cell receptor beta chains originate from one sample sequenced in a study of OX40 agonist ivuxolimab in advanced cancers. Profiling relied on immunoSEQ multiplex PCR, and the TCRdb table lists in-frame clones only, not all of them. Seen here are 35,000 to 45,000 clones, about 89% observed once, and the top ten hold approximately 16%. Material: CD4+ or CD8+ T cells sorted from blood, obtained in a trial of the OX40 agonist ivuxolimab. These receptors were collected from an adult with an advanced solid tumor such as melanoma, head and neck, liver or kidney cancer.

The chain combines TRBV4-1 with TRBJ2-3, with unresolved D. Trimming cost V 2 bases and J 4 bases, with 7 bases left between them. The CDR3 runs to 13 residues. From germline, CDR1 is MGHRA and CDR2 YSYEKL. CDR3 nucleotides: TGCGCCAGCAGCCAAATTGGCGCAGATACGCAGTATTTT. Its translation is CASSQIGADTQYF.

This CDR3 reads CASSPLPQGPYGYTF. The CDR3 nucleotides read TGTGCCAGCAGTCCCCTACCGCAGGGACCCTATGGCTACACCTTC. This sequence joins TRBV27 and TRBJ1-2; maybe TRBD1 (5 bases). Looked up from germline, CDR1 is MNHEY and CDR2 is SMNVEV (reference sequence). V was trimmed by 5 bases and J by 4 bases, leaving 17 bases between them. This CDR3 is 15 amino acids long.

The genes are TRBV7-9 and TRBJ2-7; D not certain. Looked up from germline, CDR1 is SEHNR and CDR2 is FQNEAQ (reference sequence). The germline V and J ends were trimmed by 2 bases and 0 bases, with 14 bases remaining between them. CDR3 length: 16 amino acids. The CDR3 here is CASSLTASLISYEQYF. CDR3 DNA: TGTGCCAGCAGCTTAACCGCCAGCCTGATCTCCTACGAGCAGTACTTC.

The chain joins TRBV6-5 to TRBJ1-1; D unresolved. The V end was cut by 0 bases, the J end by 0 bases, with 2 bases between. Per the germline V gene, CDR1 is MNHEY and CDR2 is SVGAGI. CDR3 length equals 13 residues. CDR3: CASSYSMNTEAFF. CDR3 nucleotides: TGTGCCAGCAGTTACTCCATGAACACTGAAGCTTTCTTT.

The chain combines TRBV6-1 with TRBJ1-1; D unclear. This CDR3 comprises 14 residues. Trimming took 3 bases from V and 3 from J, leaving 11 bases between them. Per germline, CDR1 MNHNS and CDR2 SASEGT. In DNA, the CDR3 is TGTGCCAGCAGTGAGGGAGGGTACGACACTGAAGCTTTCTTT. It yields the protein CASSEGGYDTEAFF.

The genes are TRBV5-1 and TRBJ2-3, with 13 bases aligning to TRBD2. The CDR3 is 16 residues long. From germline, CDR1 is SGHRS and CDR2 YFSETQ. Trimming removed 4 bases from V and 4 bases from J; junction bases left unmatched: 6. This chain's CDR3 is CASSPLLAGGPDTQYF. In nucleotides, the CDR3 is TGCGCCAGCAGCCCTTTACTAGCGGGGGGGCCAGATACGCAGTATTTT.

V and J are TRBV7-2 and TRBJ2-7; 11 bases match TRBD2. Germline-derived CDR1 and CDR2 are SGHTA and FQGNSA. Germline trimming cut 2 bases from V and 0 bases from J; bases unmatched to any gene: 0. The CDR3 is 15 residues long. The DNA for the CDR3 is TGTGCCAGCAGCTTAACTAGCGGGAGCTCCTACGAGCAGTACTTC. Amino acids: CASSLTSGSSYEQYF.

This clone was picked up one time. The V call is TRBV18, the J call TRBJ2-5; D may match TRBD1 or TRBD2 (5 bases each). The CDR3 runs 17 residues. V gave up 3 bases and J gave up 3 bases, with 20 bases separating them. The germline gives CDR1 KGHSH, CDR2 LQKENI. The CDR3 DNA follows: TGTGCCAGCTCACCGCCCCGGGACCCCAGAAAGAAAGAGACCCAGTACTTC. Protein product: CASSPPRDPRKKETQYF.

The V and J genes are TRBV27 and TRBJ1-1; D unclear. The CDR3 contains 11 residues. Looked up from germline, CDR1 is MNHEY and CDR2 is SMNVEV (reference sequence). The germline V and J ends were trimmed by 7 bases and 0 bases, with 3 bases remaining between them. This CDR3 reads CASKMNTEAFF. The CDR3 DNA sequence: TGTGCCAGCAAAATGAACACTGAAGCTTTCTTT.

This chain connects TRBV9 to TRBJ2-7, with 9 positions matching TRBD1. CDR1 and CDR2 (germline): SGDLS, YYNGEE. CDR3 length: 14 amino acids. V lost 4 bases to trimming and J lost 2 bases; unmatched junction nucleotides: 4. This CDR3 reads CASSLDRGAYEQYF. DNA for the CDR3: TGTGCCAGCAGCCTGGACAGGGGCGCCTACGAGCAGTACTTC.

The chain combines TRBV4-2 with TRBJ2-5, with D unresolved. The CDR3 runs 15 residues. The V and J ends lost 0 bases and 5 bases respectively, with 13 bases between them. From germline, CDR1 is LGHNA and CDR2 YNFKEQ. Written as DNA, the CDR3 is TGTGCCAGCAGCCAAGAGTTCCTAGGAATGGAGACCCAGTACTTC. It yields the protein CASSQEFLGMETQYF.

In its sample, this clone was seen once. This rearrangement joins TRBV7-6 to TRBJ1-1; D may be TRBD1 (6 bases). Germline CDR1 SGHVS, CDR2 FNYEAQ. Trimming took off 3 bases at V and 4 bases at J, with 15 bases between the two ends. This CDR3 spans 15 amino acids. DNA of the CDR3: TGTGCCAGCAGCTTGCGGGGGCTCGGGGTCACTGAAGCTTTCTTT. Translated: CASSLRGLGVTEAFF.

The V gene is TRBV2, the J gene TRBJ1-2, with D possibly being TRBD1 (6 bases). Germline CDR1 is SNHLY and CDR2 is FYNNEI. The CDR3 runs to 15 residues. Trimming removed 6 bases at V and 6 bases at J, with 20 bases between. The CDR3 region has the DNA TGTGCCAGCAGCCCCAGCCGGGACATCTACGATGGCTACACCTTC. Encoded protein: CASSPSRDIYDGYTF.

V usage is TRBV7-2 and J usage is TRBJ2-5; 10 bases map to TRBD2. Germline loops: CDR1 SGHTA, CDR2 FQGNSA. V gave up 3 bases and J gave up 5 bases; unmatched junction bases: 6. This CDR3 contains 15 residues. In DNA form, the CDR3 reads TGTGCCAGCAGCTTTCGTAGCGGGAGGTTGGAGACCCAGTACTTC. It codes for CASSFRSGRLETQYF.

The rearrangement links TRBV6-1 to TRBJ2-7; TRBD1 or TRBD2 may be the D gene (5 bases each). Trimming removed 1 base from V and 0 bases from J, with 16 bases in between. This CDR3 is 17 amino acids long. The V gene's germline CDR1 is MNHNS and CDR2 SASEGT. CDR3 region: CASSEEREGPSSYEQYF. CDR3 DNA sequence: TGTGCCAGCAGTGAAGAGCGCGAGGGGCCAAGCTCCTACGAGCAGTACTTC.

This clone appeared a single time. The gene calls are TRBV27 and TRBJ2-7; D not resolved. This CDR3 is built from 15 residues. The V end was cut by 4 bases, the J end by 3 bases, with 16 bases between. The V gene's germline CDR1 is MNHEY and CDR2 SMNVEV (reference sequence). The CDR3 sequence is CASSSIPRLIYEQYF. The CDR3 coding sequence is TGTGCCAGCAGTTCCATACCCCGACTGATCTACGAGCAGTACTTC.

With respect to this clone: The same CDR3 also results from other DNA sequences found in this sample. V and J are TRBV5-4 and TRBJ2-1; 7 bases match TRBD1. Germline lookup yields CDR1 SGHNT and CDR2 YYREEE (reference sequence). The CDR3 totals 13 residues. With 0 bases clipped from V and 6 bases from J, the junction kept 0 bases outside the gene matches. The CDR3 nucleotides are TGTGCCAGCAGCTTGGACAGGGGCAATGAGCAGTTCTTC. It is translated as CASSLDRGNEQFF.

The chain recombines TRBV5-1 with TRBJ1-1; a weak D match, TRBD1 (5 bases). The V gene lost 0 bases and the J gene lost 6 bases, with 9 bases spanning the gap. In germline, CDR1 is SGHRS, CDR2 YFSETQ. This CDR3 is 13 amino acids long. CDR3 coding DNA: TGCGCCAGCAGCTTGGGAAGGGGCCCTGAAGCTTTCTTT. Encoded protein: CASSLGRGPEAFF.

The chain links TRBV4-1 to TRBJ2-7; unclear D gene. V dropped 1 base and J dropped 5 bases, with 12 bases sitting between them. This CDR3 comprises 14 residues. Germline V gives CDR1 MGHRA, CDR2 YSYEKL. This chain's CDR3 is CASSQVPGLDEQYF. The DNA of the CDR3 is TGCGCCAGCAGCCAAGTCCCTGGATTAGACGAGCAGTACTTC.

This chain connects TRBV5-1 to TRBJ2-1; TRBD1 matches at 7 bases. This CDR3 has 13 amino acids. V shed 1 base, J shed 9 bases, and the junction held 4 bases outside the gene matches. Germline V gene sequence: CDR1 SGHRS, CDR2 YFSETQ. The CDR3 reads CASSLRGPIEQFF. Here the CDR3 DNA reads TGCGCCAGCAGCTTGAGGGGGCCGATTGAGCAGTTCTTC.

This chain links TRBV27 with TRBJ1-5, with TRBD1 matching over 7 bases. This CDR3 has 18 residues. Germline lookup yields CDR1 MNHEY and CDR2 SMNVEV (reference sequence). The ends lost 0 bases at V and 2 bases at J; junction bases unmatched: 10. CDR3 in DNA: TGTGCCAGCAGTTTATCGGCGGCAGGGGGGTTCGGCAATCAGCCCCAGCATTTT. Its translation is CASSLSAAGGFGNQPQHF.

J is TRBJ2-3 and V is TRBV6-5; weak D call: TRBD1 (5 bases). From germline, CDR1 is MNHEY and CDR2 SVGAGI. CDR3 length: 14 residues. The ends were cut back, 8 bases at V and 0 bases at J, with 12 bases in the middle. Here the CDR3 DNA reads TGTGCCAGCGCAGACAGCTCTAGCACAGATACGCAGTATTTT. The encoded protein is CASADSSSTDTQYF.

The genes are TRBV7-9 and TRBJ2-1; 8 bases are shared with TRBD1. The CDR3 contains 12 residues. Germline V gene sequence: CDR1 SEHNR, CDR2 FQNEAQ (reference sequence). V lost 10 bases, J lost 8 bases, and 7 bases stayed unmatched. The CDR3 DNA follows: TGTGCCACCCAGGGGGCTGGGGATGAGCAGTTCTTC. Amino acid sequence: CATQGAGDEQFF.